This T cell receptor (beta chain) was sequenced in a study of beta chain features in type 1 diabetes. Study-level points and caveats: Patients with Type 1 diabetes showed moderately but significantly shorter TCRB CDR3s in all four CD4+ subsets.

The CDR3 contains 14 residues. Between the trimmed V and J ends, which lost 3 bases and 0 bases, there was a span of 7 bases. Germline-derived CDR1 and CDR2 are SGDLS and YYNGEE. Sorted CD4+ subsets: naive, central memory, regulatory, stem cell-like memory (CD45RO/CCR7/CD25/CD127/CD95/CD27 panel). In regard to this clone: What it binds is unknown.

cDNA synthesis used the whole RNA isolate, giving expressed TCRB sequences. Each sample of naive, central memory or regulatory T cells had, on average, roughly 3.4 million reads. This table comes from immunoSEQ multiplex PCR, and its TCRdb copy is limited to in-frame clones, with some not included. The table has 150,000 to 200,000 clones, about 10% seen once. The TCR was taken from a woman aged 25 to 39 with type 1 diabetes. The chain couples TRBV9 to TRBJ1-3; TRBD1 is a possible D gene (5 bases). Sequencing was done on a sample of central memory CD4+ T cells from blood. CDR3 loop: CASSEGYSGNTIYF. The CDR3, as DNA: TGTGCCAGCAGCGAGGGGTACTCTGGAAACACCATATATTTT.